The sequence of this TCR beta chain was determined in a study of blood T cells in healthy people across ages. Notes on the study in general: Age showed a roughly linear inverse relationship with TCR beta diversity per million T cells.

This clonotype was picked up a small number of times. Its antigen remains unknown. V was shortened by 5 bases and J by 0 bases, with 7 bases between the two germline ends. In germline, CDR1 is SQVTM, CDR2 ANQGSEA. The CDR3 totals 12 residues. Using a J-beta primer mix together with a sample-barcoded 5' primer, a second PCR was run for about 7 to 12 cycles. TCRdb recomputed calls from the 5' RACE reads with MiXCR, one row per CDR3 protein. The repertoire consists of about 780,000 distinct CDR3 sequences, with around a quarter occurring once and the leading ten covering around 3%. The same sample was also studied in work on T cells of mothers and their children.

The clonotype originates from a boy between 10 and 17 years old in good health. The sample consisted of blood. The J gene is TRBJ2-5, the V gene TRBV29-1, with D hard to call. CDR3 protein: CSVSGHQETQYF. CDR3 DNA sequence: TGCAGCGTTTCCGGCCACCAAGAGACCCAGTACTTC.